Each of the 16 T cell receptor beta chains below was sequenced from the same sample in a study of OX40 agonist ivuxolimab in advanced cancers. Some clones are missing from TCRdb's copy, which holds only in-frame ones; the method was immunoSEQ multiplex PCR. Here the sample spans 77,000 or so clones, roughly 88% being singletons. This material consisted of CD4+ or CD8+ T cells sorted from blood, taken in a trial of the OX40 agonist ivuxolimab. The receptors shown here come from an adult with an advanced solid tumor such as melanoma, head and neck, liver or kidney cancer.

The chain employs TRBV5-8 and TRBJ1-3; D is undetermined. Germline values: CDR1 SGHTS, CDR2 YDEGEE. The CDR3 contains 12 residues. V lost 2 bases and J lost 4, with 4 bases in between. The CDR3 sequence: CASSFKGNTIYF. The CDR3 region has the DNA TGTGCCAGCAGCTTCAAAGGAAACACCATATATTTT. Variable domain in full (rest from reference TRBV5-8 and TRBJ1-3): EAGVTQSPTHLIKTRGQQATLRCSPISGHTSVYWYQQALGLGLQFLLWYDEGEERNRGNFPPRFSGRQFPNYSSELNVNALELEDSALYLCASSFKGNTIYFGEGSWLTVV.

The rearrangement joins TRBV18 to TRBJ1-1, with a possible D match to TRBD1 (5 bases). Germline V gives CDR1 KGHSH, CDR2 LQKENI. The V and J ends lost 5 bases and 2 bases respectively, with 18 bases between them. There are 16 residues in the CDR3. The CDR3 protein is CASSELTPGTNTEAFF. Here the CDR3 DNA reads TGTGCCAGCTCAGAGCTCACCCCCGGGACCAACACTGAAGCTTTCTTT.

The J gene is TRBJ2-1, the V gene TRBV7-8; the D gene is possibly TRBD1 (6 bases). The CDR3 runs to 16 residues. V was pared by 4 bases and J by 2 bases, with 15 bases between. Germline lookup yields CDR1 SGHVS and CDR2 FQNEAQ. The CDR3 DNA reads as TGTGCCAGCAGCTCCGGGACAAGGAATACCTACAATGAGCAGTTCTTC. Encoded protein: CASSSGTRNTYNEQFF.

The V call is TRBV28, the J call TRBJ2-3; 11 bases agree with TRBD1. There are 16 residues in the CDR3. The V gene's germline CDR1 is MDHEN and CDR2 SYDVKM. V shed 4 bases and J 5 bases; nucleotides not matched to a gene: 8. The chain's CDR3 is CASSSLGTGGKDTQYF. The CDR3 bases are TGTGCCAGCAGTTCCCTTGGGACAGGGGGTAAAGATACGCAGTATTTT.

The chain joins TRBV28 to TRBJ1-1, with D possibly matching TRBD1 (5 bases). CDR3 length: 14 amino acids. V lost 4 bases and J lost 1, with 10 bases in between. CDR1 is MDHEN, CDR2 SYDVKM, per germline. This CDR3 is CASSSPGQNTEAFF. CDR3 DNA: TGTGCCAGCAGTTCCCCGGGGCAGAACACTGAAGCTTTCTTT.

This clone was seen a handful of times. This chain joins TRBV29-1 and TRBJ2-5; a possible D gene is TRBD1 (6 bases). The CDR3 sequence is 12 residues long. The germline gives CDR1 SQVTM, CDR2 ANQGSEA. V was cut by 2 bases and J by 7 bases, with 11 bases left in between. Here the CDR3 reads CSVEPLQGTQYF. CDR3 DNA sequence: TGCAGCGTTGAACCCCTACAGGGGACCCAGTACTTC. The entire variable domain, with the rest obtained from reference TRBV29-1 and TRBJ2-5, is as follows: SAVISQKPSRDICQRGTSLTIQCQVDSQVTMMFWYRQQPGQSLTLIATANQGSEATYESGFVIDKFPISRPNLTFSTLTVSNMSPEDSSIYLCSVEPLQGTQYFGPGTRLLVL.

CDR3 sequence reads: CASSPRTGFTTEAFF. CDR3 DNA sequence: TGTGCCAGCAGCCCTCGGACAGGGTTTACCACTGAAGCTTTCTTT. The J gene is TRBJ1-1, the V gene TRBV7-2; 8 nucleotides align to TRBD1. The CDR3 has 15 residues. Trimming at V came to 5 bases and at J to 4 bases, leaving 9 bases not matched to a gene. Germline CDR1 SGHTA, CDR2 FQGNSA.

The chain combines TRBV19 with TRBJ2-7; perhaps D is TRBD1 or TRBD2 (5 bases each). CDR3 length: 14 amino acids. Trimming took 3 bases from V and 2 from J, leaving 11 bases between them. Germline-derived CDR1 and CDR2 are LNHDA and SQIVND (reference sequence). CDR3 in amino acids: CASSIMGPAYEQYF. The CDR3 DNA reads as TGTGCCAGTAGTATTATGGGACCGGCCTACGAGCAGTACTTC.

This rearrangement joins TRBV18 to TRBJ2-5; TRBD2 agrees at 8 bases. From germline, CDR1 is KGHSH and CDR2 LQKENI. The CDR3 runs 14 residues. The junction had 5 bases not matched to a gene; V was cut back by 6 bases and J by 2 bases. CDR3 bases: TGTGCCAGCTCCCTACTAGCGGAGCAAGAGACCCAGTACTTC. Its translation is CASSLLAEQETQYF.

This clone was seen once. V is TRBV28 and J is TRBJ2-1, with TRBD1 identical over 10 bases. The germline V gene has CDR1 MDHEN and CDR2 SYDVKM. Trimming removed 6 bases from V and 6 bases from J; junction bases left unmatched: 11. The CDR3 consists of 16 residues. CDR3 DNA sequence: TGTGCCAGCAGCTCCTCCGGGACAGGGGATTTCAATGAGCAGTTCTTC. It encodes CASSSSGTGDFNEQFF.

V usage is TRBV7-3 and J usage is TRBJ2-1, with 10 nucleotides matching TRBD2. With 5 bases clipped from V and 7 bases from J, the junction kept 8 bases outside the gene matches. The germline gives CDR1 SGHTA, CDR2 FQGTGA. This CDR3 comprises 15 residues. CDR3 loop: CASSPSRTSGNEQFF. The CDR3 nucleotides read TGTGCCAGCAGCCCATCGCGGACTAGCGGAAATGAGCAGTTCTTC.

This clone was found once. This chain connects TRBV7-2 to TRBJ2-5; possibly TRBD1 for D (6 bases). This CDR3 has 16 residues. Trimming pared 2 bases from V and 5 bases from J, leaving 18 bases between. The germline V gene has CDR1 SGHTA and CDR2 FQGNSA. The CDR3 coding sequence is TGTGCCAGCAGCTTAATGGGGGCATCAGAATGGGAGACCCAGTACTTC. Translated: CASSLMGASEWETQYF.

V is TRBV29-1 and J is TRBJ1-2; the D is unclear. The length of the CDR3 is 14 residues. The V end lost 4 bases, the J end lost 0 bases, and 12 bases lay between the germline ends. Germline V lookup: CDR1 SQVTM, CDR2 ANQGSEA. For the CDR3, the DNA is TGCAGCGTTGGGTCTCGGCTGGCTAACTATGGCTACACCTTC. Its protein product is CSVGSRLANYGYTF. The whole variable domain, remainder taken from reference TRBV29-1 and TRBJ1-2, is SAVISQKPSRDICQRGTSLTIQCQVDSQVTMMFWYRQQPGQSLTLIATANQGSEATYESGFVIDKFPISRPNLTFSTLTVSNMSPEDSSIYLCSVGSRLANYGYTFGSGTRLTVV.

In this sample, this clone turned up a few times. The chain has TRBV7-2 and TRBJ1-2, with unresolved D. The length of the CDR3 is 13 residues. Deletions cut 1 base from V and 4 bases from J, with 7 bases between. Germline V CDR1 and CDR2: SGHTA, FQGNSA. CDR3 in amino acids: CASSLGPTYGYTF. CDR3 nucleotides: TGTGCCAGCAGCTTAGGACCCACCTATGGCTACACCTTC.

V usage is TRBV10-3 and J usage is TRBJ1-3; D is perhaps TRBD1 (5 bases). There are 16 residues in the CDR3. V gave up 3 bases and J gave up 1 base, with 13 bases separating them. Germline V gene lookup returns CDR1 ENHRY and CDR2 SYGVKD. The DNA of the CDR3 is TGTGCCATCAGTGAAAGGGGACCGACATCTGGAAACACCATATATTTT. Its translation is CAISERGPTSGNTIYF.

This clone appeared a few times. This sequence joins TRBV2 and TRBJ2-1, with D unresolved. The CDR3 covers 14 residues. V gave up 7 bases and J gave up 7 bases, with 17 bases separating them. Germline lookup yields CDR1 SNHLY and CDR2 FYNNEI. DNA of the CDR3: TGTGCCAGCAAGTGGGCTCGTGAATATAATGAGCAGTTCTTC. It encodes CASKWAREYNEQFF.